In its sample, the clone carrying this TCR beta chain was seen once. This entry is derived from a study of blood T cell repertoires in COVID-19. The table came from immunoSEQ multiplex PCR; TCRdb's copy has only in-frame clones and leaves some out. In the table there are around 220,000 clones, approximately 86% of which are singletons. V was cut by 1 base and J by 7 bases, with 11 bases left in between. The CDR3 is 14 amino acids. Germline V lookup: CDR1 SEHNR, CDR2 FQNEAQ (reference sequence). V is TRBV7-9 and J is TRBJ2-1, with D perhaps matching TRBD2 (7 bases). The sequence came from a woman of 80 years or more with active or convalescent COVID-19. The source material was peripheral blood. CDR3 nucleotides: TGTGCCAGCAGCTTAGTGGAGGGGGGGAATGAGCAGTTCTTC. Amino acid sequence: CASSLVEGGNEQFF.